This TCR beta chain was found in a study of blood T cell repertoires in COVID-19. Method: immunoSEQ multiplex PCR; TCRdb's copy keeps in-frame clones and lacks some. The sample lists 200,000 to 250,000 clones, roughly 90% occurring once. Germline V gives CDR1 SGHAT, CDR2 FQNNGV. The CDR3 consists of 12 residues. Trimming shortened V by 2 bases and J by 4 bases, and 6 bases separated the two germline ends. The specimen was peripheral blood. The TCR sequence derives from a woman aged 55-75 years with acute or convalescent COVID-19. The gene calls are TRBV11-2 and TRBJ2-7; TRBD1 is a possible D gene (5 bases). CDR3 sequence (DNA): TGTGCCAGCAGCTTACAGGGTTACGAGCAGTACTTC. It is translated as CASSLQGYEQYF. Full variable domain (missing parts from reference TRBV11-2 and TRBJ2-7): EAGVAQSPRYKIIEKRQSVAFWCNPISGHATLYWYQQILGQGPKLLIQFQNNGVVDDSQLPKDRFSAERLKGVDSTLKIQPAKLEDSAVYLCASSLQGYEQYFGPGTRLTVT.